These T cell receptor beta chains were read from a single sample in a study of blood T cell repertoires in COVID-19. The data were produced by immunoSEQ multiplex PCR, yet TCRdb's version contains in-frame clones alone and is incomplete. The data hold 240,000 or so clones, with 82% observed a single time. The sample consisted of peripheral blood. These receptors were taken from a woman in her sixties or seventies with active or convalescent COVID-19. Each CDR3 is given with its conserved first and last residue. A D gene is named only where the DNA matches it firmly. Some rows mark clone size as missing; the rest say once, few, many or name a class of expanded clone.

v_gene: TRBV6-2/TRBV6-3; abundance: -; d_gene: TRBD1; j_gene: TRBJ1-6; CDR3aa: CASSYGRGRGNSPLHF; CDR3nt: TGTGCCAGCAGTTACGGCAGGGGGCGAGGTAATTCACCCCTCCACTTT
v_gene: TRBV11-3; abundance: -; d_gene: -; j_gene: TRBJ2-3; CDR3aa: CASSPTLGGTQYF; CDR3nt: TGTGCCAGCAGCCCGACCCTAGGAGGTACGCAGTATTTT
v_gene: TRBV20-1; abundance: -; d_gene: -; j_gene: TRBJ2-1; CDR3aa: CSASPSDEQFF; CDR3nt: TGCAGTGCCTCCCCTTCCGATGAGCAGTTCTTC
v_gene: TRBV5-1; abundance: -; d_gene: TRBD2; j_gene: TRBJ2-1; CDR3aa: CASTFYLLAGGNEQFF; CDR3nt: TGCGCCAGCACCTTCTACCTTCTAGCGGGGGGAAATGAGCAGTTCTTC
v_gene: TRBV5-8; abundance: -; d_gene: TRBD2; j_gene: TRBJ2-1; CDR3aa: CASILPRTSLYNEQFF; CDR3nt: TGTGCCAGCATCCTCCCCCGGACTAGCCTCTACAATGAGCAGTTCTTC
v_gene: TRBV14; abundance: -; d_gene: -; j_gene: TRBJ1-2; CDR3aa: CASSPRRGANYGYTF; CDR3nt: TGTGCCAGCAGCCCAAGGAGGGGAGCTAACTATGGCTACACCTTC
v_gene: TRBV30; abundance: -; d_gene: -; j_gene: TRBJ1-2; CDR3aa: CAWSVGGLAGYTF; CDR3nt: TGTGCCTGGAGTGTTGGTGGACTGGCTGGCTACACCTTC
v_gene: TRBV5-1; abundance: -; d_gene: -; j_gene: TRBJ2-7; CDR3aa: CASSPGGYEQYF; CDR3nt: TGCGCCAGCAGCCCCGGGGGCTACGAGCAGTACTTC
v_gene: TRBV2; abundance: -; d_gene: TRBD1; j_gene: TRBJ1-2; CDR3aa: CASGRGFGYTF; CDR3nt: TGTGCCAGCGGCAGGGGGTTTGGCTACACCTTC
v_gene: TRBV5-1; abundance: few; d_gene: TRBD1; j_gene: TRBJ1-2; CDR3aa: CASSLGSGTGANYGYTF; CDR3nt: TGCGCCAGCAGCTTGGGATCAGGGACAGGCGCTAACTATGGCTACACCTTC
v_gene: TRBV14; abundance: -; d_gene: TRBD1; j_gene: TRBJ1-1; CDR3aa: CASSQGRTGTEAFF; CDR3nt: TGTGCCAGCAGCCAGGGCAGGACAGGCACTGAAGCTTTCTTT
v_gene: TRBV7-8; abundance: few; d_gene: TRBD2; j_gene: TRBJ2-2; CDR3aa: CASSPRGGAGGPTGELFF; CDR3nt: TGTGCCAGCAGCCCAAGAGGAGGAGCGGGGGGCCCGACCGGGGAGCTGTTTTTT
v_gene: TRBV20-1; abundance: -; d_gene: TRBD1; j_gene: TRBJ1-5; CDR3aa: CSASPRGRFQPQHF; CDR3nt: TGCAGTGCTAGTCCCAGGGGGCGCTTTCAGCCCCAGCATTTT
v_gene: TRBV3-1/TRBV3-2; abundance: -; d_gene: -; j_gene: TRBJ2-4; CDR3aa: CASSSSGKINIQYF; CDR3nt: TGTGCCAGCAGCAGTAGCGGCAAAATAAACATTCAGTACTTC
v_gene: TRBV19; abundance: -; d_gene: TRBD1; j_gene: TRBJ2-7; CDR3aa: CASSKGQGPVGYEQYF; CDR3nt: TGTGCCAGTAGTAAGGGACAGGGGCCAGTGGGCTACGAGCAGTACTTC
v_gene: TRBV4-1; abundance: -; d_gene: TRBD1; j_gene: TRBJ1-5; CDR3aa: CASSSGQGWQPQHF; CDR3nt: TGCGCCAGCAGCTCGGGACAGGGTTGGCAGCCCCAGCATTTT
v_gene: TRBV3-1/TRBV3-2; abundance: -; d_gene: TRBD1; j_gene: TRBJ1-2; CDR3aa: CASSQGQGPYGYTF; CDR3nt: TGTGCCAGCAGCCAGGGACAGGGACCCTATGGCTACACCTTC
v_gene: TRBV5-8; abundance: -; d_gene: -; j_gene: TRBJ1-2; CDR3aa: CASSRNSGFMGYGYTF; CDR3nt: TGTGCCAGCAGCCGAAACAGCGGATTTATGGGATATGGCTACACCTTC
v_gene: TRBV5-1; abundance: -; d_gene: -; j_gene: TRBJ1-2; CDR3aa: CASSFGDLNYGYTF; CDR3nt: TGCGCCAGCAGCTTCGGGGACTTGAACTATGGCTACACCTTC
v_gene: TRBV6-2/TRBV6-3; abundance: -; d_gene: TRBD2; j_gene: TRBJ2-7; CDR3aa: CASSPRGTMKEEQYF; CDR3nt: TGTGCCAGCAGCCCGAGAGGGACTATGAAGGAAGAGCAGTACTTC
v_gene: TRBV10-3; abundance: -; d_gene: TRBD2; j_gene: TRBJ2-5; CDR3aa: CAIGGTSGERETQYF; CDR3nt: TGTGCCATCGGGGGGACTAGCGGGGAGAGGGAGACCCAGTACTTC
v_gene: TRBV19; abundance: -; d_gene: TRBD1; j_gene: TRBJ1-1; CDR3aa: CASSSRTGTTEAFF; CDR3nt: TGTGCCAGTAGTTCACGGACAGGGACCACTGAAGCTTTCTTT
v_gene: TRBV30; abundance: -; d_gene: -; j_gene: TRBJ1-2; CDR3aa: CAWSVGPGLPYGYTF; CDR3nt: TGTGCCTGGAGTGTAGGGCCAGGGCTGCCTTATGGCTACACCTTC
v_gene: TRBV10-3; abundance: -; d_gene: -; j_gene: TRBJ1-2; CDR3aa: CATSTGGYGYTF; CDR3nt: TGTGCCACCTCGACAGGCGGGTATGGCTACACCTTC
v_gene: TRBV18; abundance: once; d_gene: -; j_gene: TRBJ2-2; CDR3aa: CASSPPPAAGELFF; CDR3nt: TGTGCCAGCTCACCCCCTCCTGCGGCCGGGGAGCTGTTTTTT
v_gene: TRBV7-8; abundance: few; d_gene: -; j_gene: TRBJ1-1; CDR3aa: CASSPAAGTEAFF; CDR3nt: TGTGCCAGCAGCCCGGCGGCAGGGACTGAAGCTTTCTTT
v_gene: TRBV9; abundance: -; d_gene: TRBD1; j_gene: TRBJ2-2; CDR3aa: CASSFDRGGANTGELFF; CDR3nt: TGTGCCAGCAGCTTCGACAGGGGAGGTGCGAACACCGGGGAGCTGTTTTTT
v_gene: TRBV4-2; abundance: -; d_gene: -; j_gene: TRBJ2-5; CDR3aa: CASSSLGKETQYF; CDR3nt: TGTGCCAGCAGTAGCTTAGGAAAAGAGACCCAGTACTTC
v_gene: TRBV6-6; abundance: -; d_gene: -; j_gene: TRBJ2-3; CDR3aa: CASSSRDWGTDTQYF; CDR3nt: TGTGCCAGCAGTTCGCGGGACTGGGGCACAGATACGCAGTATTTT
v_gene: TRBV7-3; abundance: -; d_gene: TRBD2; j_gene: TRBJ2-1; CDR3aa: CASSPRVAGANNEQFF; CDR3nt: TGTGCCAGCAGCCCAAGGGTAGCGGGGGCGAACAATGAGCAGTTCTTC
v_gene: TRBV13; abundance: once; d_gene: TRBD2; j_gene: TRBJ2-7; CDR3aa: CASSTSGGSSEQYF; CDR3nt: TGTGCCAGCAGCACGAGCGGGGGGAGCTCCGAGCAGTACTTC
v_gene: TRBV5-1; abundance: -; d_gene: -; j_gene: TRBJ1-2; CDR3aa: CASSLNSEVRGGYTF; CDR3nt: TGCGCCAGCAGCTTGAATTCTGAGGTCCGAGGAGGCTACACCTTC
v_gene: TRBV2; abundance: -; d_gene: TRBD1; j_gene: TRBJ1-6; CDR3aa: CASFEGQGNSPLHF; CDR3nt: TGTGCCAGCTTTGAGGGACAGGGTAATTCACCCCTCCACTTT
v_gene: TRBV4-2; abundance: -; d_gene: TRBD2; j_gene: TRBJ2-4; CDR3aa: CASSQVTRLAGEGGIQYF; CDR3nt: TGTGCCAGCAGCCAGGTTACCCGACTAGCGGGGGAAGGTGGCATTCAGTACTTC
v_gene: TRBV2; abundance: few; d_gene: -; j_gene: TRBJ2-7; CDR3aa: CASNLGTYEQYF; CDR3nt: TGTGCCAGCAACCTAGGCACCTACGAGCAGTACTTC
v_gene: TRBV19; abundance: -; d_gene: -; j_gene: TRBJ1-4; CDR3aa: CASNRQGDGELFF; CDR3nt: TGTGCCAGTAACAGGCAGGGTGATGGTGAACTGTTTTTT
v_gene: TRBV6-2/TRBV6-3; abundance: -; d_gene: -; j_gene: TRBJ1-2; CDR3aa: CASSLGLVGPPYGYTF; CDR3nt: TGTGCCAGCAGCCTCGGACTGGTGGGCCCCCCATATGGCTACACCTTC
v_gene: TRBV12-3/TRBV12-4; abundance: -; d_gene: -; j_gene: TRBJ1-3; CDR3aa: CASIGRRGNTIYF; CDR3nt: TGTGCCAGCATAGGGAGGCGTGGAAACACCATATATTTT
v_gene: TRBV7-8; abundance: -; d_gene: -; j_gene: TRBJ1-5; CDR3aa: CASSRLGGEGQPQHF; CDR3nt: TGTGCCAGCAGCCGCCTCGGGGGGGAGGGCCAGCCCCAGCATTTT
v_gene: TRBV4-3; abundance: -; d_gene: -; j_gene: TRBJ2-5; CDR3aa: CASSQDVDSGETQYF; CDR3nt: TGCGCCAGCAGCCAAGATGTTGATAGCGGCGAGACCCAGTACTTC
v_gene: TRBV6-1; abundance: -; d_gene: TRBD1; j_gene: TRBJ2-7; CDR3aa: CASSEADTGGPYEQYF; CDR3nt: TGTGCCAGCAGTGAAGCGGATACAGGGGGCCCCTACGAGCAGTACTTC
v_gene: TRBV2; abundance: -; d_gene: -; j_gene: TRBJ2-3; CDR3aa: CASSEVGYTDTQYF; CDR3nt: TGTGCCAGCAGTGAGGTCGGTTACACAGATACGCAGTATTTT
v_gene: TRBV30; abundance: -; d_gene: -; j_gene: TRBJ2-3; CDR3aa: CAWSAQTADTQYF; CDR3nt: TGTGCCTGGAGCGCCCAGACAGCAGATACGCAGTATTTT
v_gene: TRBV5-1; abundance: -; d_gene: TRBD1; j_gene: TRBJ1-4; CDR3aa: CASSLGQGAGEKLFF; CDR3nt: TGCGCCAGCAGCTTGGGTCAGGGGGCGGGAGAAAAACTGTTTTTT
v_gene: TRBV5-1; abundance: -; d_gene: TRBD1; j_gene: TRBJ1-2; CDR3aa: CASSLTDRARYTF; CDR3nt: TGCGCCAGCAGCTTGACGGACAGGGCCCGCTACACCTTC
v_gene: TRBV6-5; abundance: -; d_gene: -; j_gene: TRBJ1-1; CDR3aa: CASSFRDTEAFF; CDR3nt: TGTGCCAGCAGTTTCAGGGACACTGAAGCTTTCTTT
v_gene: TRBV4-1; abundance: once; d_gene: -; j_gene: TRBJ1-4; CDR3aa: CASSQDHQREKLFF; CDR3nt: TGCGCCAGCAGCCAAGACCACCAACGGGAAAAACTGTTTTTT
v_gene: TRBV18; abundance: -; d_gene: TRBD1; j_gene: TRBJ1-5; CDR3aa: CASSLQSRDRGNQPQHF; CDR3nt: TGTGCCAGCTCACTCCAATCCCGGGACAGGGGCAATCAGCCCCAGCATTTT
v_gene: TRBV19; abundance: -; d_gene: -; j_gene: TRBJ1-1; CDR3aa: CASSAAGWGDTEAFF; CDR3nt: TGTGCCAGTAGTGCCGCAGGGTGGGGGGACACTGAAGCTTTCTTT
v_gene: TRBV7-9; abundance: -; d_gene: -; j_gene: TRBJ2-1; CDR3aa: CASSLGQYNEQFF; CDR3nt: TGTGCCAGCAGCTTAGGGCAGTACAATGAGCAGTTCTTC
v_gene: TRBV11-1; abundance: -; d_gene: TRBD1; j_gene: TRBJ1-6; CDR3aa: CASSWTGEASSPLHF; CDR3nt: TGTGCCAGCAGCTGGACAGGGGAGGCGAGTTCACCCCTCCACTTT
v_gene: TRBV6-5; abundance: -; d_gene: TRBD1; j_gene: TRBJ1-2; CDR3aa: CASSQQGVSRYGYTF; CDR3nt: TGTGCCAGCAGCCAACAGGGGGTTTCGCGATATGGCTACACCTTC
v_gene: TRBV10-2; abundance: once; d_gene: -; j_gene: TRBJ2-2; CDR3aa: CASRDPGGPGTGELFF; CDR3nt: TGCGCCAGCAGGGATCCAGGGGGGCCTGGCACCGGGGAGCTGTTTTTT
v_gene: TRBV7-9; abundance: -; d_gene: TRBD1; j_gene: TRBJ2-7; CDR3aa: CASSIPGQGLYEQYF; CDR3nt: TGTGCCAGCAGCATTCCGGGACAGGGCCTCTACGAGCAGTACTTC
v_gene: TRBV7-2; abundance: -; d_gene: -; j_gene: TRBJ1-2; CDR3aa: CASSFTVAGYGYTF; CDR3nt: TGTGCCAGCAGCTTCACAGTGGCGGGCTATGGCTACACCTTC
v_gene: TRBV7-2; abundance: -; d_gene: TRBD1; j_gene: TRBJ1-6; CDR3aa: CASSLRSRGNSPLHF; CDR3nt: TGTGCCAGCAGCTTAAGGTCCAGGGGGAATTCACCCCTCCACTTT
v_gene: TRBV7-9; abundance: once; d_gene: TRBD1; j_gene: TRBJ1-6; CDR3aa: CASSPGGRPNSPLHF; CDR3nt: TGTGCCAGCAGCCCAGGGGGGCGGCCCAATTCACCCCTCCACTTT
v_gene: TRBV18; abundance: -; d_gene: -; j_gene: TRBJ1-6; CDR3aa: CASSPRENYNSPLHF; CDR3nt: TGTGCCAGCTCACCTCGGGAAAACTATAATTCACCCCTCCACTTT
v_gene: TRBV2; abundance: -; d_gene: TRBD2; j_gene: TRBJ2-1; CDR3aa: CASSGALAGEQFF; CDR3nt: TGTGCCAGCAGTGGGGCCCTAGCGGGAGAGCAGTTCTTC
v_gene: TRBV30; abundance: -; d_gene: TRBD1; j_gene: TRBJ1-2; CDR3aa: CALRRDRPYGYTF; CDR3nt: TGTGCCCTCAGGAGGGACAGGCCCTATGGCTACACCTTC